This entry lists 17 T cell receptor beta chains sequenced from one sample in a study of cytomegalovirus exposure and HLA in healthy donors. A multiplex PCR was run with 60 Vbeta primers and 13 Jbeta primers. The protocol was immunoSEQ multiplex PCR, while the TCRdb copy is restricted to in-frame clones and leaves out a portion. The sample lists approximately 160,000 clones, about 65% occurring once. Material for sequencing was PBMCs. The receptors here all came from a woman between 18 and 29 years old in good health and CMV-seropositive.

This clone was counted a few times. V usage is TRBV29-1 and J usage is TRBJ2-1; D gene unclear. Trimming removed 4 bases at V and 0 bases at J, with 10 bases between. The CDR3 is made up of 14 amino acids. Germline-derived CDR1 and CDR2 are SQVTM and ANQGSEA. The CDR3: CSVATFISYNEQFF. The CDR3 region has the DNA TGCAGCGTTGCGACATTTATCTCCTACAATGAGCAGTTCTTC.

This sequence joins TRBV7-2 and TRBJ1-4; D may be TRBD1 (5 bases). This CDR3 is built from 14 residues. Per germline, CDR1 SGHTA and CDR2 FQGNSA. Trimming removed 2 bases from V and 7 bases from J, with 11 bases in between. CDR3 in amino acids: CASSLSGVGEKLFF. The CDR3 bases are TGTGCCAGCAGCTTATCGGGGGTCGGTGAAAAACTGTTTTTT.

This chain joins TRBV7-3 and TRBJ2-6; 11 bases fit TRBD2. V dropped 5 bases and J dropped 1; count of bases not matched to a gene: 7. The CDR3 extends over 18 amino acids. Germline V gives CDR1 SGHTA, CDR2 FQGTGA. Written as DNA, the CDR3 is TGTGCCAGCAGCCTCCTAGCGGGGGGCGCGTCTGGGGCCAACGTCCTGACTTTC. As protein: CASSLLAGGASGANVLTF.

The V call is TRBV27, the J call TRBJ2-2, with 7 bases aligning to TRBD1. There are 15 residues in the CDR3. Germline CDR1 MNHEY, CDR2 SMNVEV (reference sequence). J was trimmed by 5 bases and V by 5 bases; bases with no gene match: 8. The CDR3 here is CASSAHRGGTGELFF. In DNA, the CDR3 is TGTGCCAGCAGTGCGCACAGGGGTGGAACCGGGGAGCTGTTTTTT.

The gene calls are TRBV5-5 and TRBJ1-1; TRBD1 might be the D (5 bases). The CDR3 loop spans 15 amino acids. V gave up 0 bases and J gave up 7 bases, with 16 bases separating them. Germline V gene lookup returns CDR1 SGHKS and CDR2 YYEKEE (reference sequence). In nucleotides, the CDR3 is TGTGCCAGCAGCTTGGCGGCAGGGAGGATGATTGAAGCTTTCTTT. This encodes CASSLAAGRMIEAFF.

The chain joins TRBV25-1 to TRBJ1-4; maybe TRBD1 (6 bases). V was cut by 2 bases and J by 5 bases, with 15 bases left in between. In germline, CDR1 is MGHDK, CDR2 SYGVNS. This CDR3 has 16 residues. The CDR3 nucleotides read TGTGCCAGCAGTGAACTCACAGGGAAAAGGAATGAAAAACTGTTTTTT. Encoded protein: CASSELTGKRNEKLFF.

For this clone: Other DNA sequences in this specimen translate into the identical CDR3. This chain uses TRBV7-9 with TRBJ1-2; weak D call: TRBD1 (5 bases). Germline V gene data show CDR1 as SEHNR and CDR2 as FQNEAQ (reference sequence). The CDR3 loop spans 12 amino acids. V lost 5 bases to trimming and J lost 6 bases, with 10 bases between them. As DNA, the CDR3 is TGTGCCAGCAGCCTCCCGGGGGATGGCTACACCTTC. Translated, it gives CASSLPGDGYTF.

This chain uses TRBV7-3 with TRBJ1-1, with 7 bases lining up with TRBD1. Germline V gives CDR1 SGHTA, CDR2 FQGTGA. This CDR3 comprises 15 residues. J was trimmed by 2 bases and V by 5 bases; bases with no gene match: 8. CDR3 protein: CASSLTQGSNTEAFF. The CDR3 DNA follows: TGTGCCAGCAGCCTGACACAGGGGTCCAACACTGAAGCTTTCTTT.

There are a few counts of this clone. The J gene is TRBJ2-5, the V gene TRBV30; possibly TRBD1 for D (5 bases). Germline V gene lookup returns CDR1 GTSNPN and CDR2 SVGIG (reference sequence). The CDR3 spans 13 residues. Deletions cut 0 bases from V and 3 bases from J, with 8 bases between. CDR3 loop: CAWSVDREETQYF. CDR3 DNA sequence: TGTGCCTGGAGTGTAGACAGAGAAGAGACCCAGTACTTC.

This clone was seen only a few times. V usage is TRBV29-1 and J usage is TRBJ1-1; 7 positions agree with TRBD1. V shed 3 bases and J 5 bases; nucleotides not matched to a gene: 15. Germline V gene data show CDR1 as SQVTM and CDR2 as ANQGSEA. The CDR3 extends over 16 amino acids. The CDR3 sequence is CSVDLYWIRQGTEAFF. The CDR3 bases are TGCAGCGTTGATCTTTACTGGATACGACAGGGAACTGAAGCTTTCTTT. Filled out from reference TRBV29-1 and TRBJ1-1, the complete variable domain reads SAVISQKPSRDICQRGTSLTIQCQVDSQVTMMFWYRQQPGQSLTLIATANQGSEATYESGFVIDKFPISRPNLTFSTLTVSNMSPEDSSIYLCSVDLYWIRQGTEAFFGQGTRLTVV.

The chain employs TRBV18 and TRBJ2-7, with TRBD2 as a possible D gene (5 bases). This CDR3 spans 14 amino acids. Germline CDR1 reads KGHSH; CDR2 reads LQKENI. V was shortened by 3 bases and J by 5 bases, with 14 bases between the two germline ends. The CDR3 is CASSPQLDTDEQYF. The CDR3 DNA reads TGTGCCAGCTCACCCCAACTAGATACGGACGAGCAGTACTTC.

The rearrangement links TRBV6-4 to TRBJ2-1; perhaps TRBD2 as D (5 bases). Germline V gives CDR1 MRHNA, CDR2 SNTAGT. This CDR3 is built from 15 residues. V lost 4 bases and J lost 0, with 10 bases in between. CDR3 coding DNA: TGTGCCAGCAGTGTAAGCGGAAGCTCCTACAATGAGCAGTTCTTC. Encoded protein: CASSVSGSSYNEQFF.

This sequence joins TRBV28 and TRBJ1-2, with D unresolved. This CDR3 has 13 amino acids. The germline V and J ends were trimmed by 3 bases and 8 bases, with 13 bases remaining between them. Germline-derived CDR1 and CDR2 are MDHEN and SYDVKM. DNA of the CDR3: TGTGCCAGCAGTTTGCCTCCAGTGGAGGGCTACACCTTC. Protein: CASSLPPVEGYTF.

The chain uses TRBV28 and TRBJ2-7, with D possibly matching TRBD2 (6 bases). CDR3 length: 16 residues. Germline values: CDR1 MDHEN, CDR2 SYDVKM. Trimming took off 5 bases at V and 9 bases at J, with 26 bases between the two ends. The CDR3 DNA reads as TGTGCCAGCAGTCCCACTTCGCCGGACCCACGAGCGGGGCAGTACTTC. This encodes CASSPTSPDPRAGQYF.

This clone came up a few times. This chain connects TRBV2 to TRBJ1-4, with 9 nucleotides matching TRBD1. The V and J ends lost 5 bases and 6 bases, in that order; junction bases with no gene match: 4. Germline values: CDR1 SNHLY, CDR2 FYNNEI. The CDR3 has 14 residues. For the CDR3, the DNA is TGTGCCAGCAGTCTGGACAGGGGTGATGAAAAACTGTTTTTT. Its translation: CASSLDRGDEKLFF.

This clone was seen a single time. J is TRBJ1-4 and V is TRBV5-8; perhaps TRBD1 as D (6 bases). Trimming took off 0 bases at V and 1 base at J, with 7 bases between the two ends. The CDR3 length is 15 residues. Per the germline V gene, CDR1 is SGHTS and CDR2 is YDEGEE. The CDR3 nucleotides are TGTGCCAGCAGCTTGGGCAGGGGAACTAATGAAAAACTGTTTTTT. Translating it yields CASSLGRGTNEKLFF. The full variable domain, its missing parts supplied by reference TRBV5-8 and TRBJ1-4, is EAGVTQSPTHLIKTRGQQATLRCSPISGHTSVYWYQQALGLGLQFLLWYDEGEERNRGNFPPRFSGRQFPNYSSELNVNALELEDSALYLCASSLGRGTNEKLFFGSGTQLSVL.

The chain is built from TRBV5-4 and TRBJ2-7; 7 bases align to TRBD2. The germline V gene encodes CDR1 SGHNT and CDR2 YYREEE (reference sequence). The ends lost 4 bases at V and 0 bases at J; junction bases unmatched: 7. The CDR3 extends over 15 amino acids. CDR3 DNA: TGTGCCAGCAGCCTCCGGGAGGCCCTCTCCTACGAGCAGTACTTC. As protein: CASSLREALSYEQYF.